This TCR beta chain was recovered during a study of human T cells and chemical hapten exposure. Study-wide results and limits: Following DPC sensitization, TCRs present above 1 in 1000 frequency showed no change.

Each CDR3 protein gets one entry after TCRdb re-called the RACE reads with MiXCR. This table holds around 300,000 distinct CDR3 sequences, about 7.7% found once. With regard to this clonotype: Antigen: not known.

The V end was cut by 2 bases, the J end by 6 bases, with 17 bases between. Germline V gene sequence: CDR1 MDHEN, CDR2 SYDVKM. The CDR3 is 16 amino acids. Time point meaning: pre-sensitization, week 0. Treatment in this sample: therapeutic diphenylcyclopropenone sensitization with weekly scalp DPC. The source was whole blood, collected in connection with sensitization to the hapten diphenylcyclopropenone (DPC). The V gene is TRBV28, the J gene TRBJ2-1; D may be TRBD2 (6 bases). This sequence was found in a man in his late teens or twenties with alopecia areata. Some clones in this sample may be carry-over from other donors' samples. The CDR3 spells CASSLGGRWLSNEQFF. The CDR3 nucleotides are TGTGCCAGCAGTTTAGGGGGGAGATGGTTATCCAATGAGCAGTTCTTC.